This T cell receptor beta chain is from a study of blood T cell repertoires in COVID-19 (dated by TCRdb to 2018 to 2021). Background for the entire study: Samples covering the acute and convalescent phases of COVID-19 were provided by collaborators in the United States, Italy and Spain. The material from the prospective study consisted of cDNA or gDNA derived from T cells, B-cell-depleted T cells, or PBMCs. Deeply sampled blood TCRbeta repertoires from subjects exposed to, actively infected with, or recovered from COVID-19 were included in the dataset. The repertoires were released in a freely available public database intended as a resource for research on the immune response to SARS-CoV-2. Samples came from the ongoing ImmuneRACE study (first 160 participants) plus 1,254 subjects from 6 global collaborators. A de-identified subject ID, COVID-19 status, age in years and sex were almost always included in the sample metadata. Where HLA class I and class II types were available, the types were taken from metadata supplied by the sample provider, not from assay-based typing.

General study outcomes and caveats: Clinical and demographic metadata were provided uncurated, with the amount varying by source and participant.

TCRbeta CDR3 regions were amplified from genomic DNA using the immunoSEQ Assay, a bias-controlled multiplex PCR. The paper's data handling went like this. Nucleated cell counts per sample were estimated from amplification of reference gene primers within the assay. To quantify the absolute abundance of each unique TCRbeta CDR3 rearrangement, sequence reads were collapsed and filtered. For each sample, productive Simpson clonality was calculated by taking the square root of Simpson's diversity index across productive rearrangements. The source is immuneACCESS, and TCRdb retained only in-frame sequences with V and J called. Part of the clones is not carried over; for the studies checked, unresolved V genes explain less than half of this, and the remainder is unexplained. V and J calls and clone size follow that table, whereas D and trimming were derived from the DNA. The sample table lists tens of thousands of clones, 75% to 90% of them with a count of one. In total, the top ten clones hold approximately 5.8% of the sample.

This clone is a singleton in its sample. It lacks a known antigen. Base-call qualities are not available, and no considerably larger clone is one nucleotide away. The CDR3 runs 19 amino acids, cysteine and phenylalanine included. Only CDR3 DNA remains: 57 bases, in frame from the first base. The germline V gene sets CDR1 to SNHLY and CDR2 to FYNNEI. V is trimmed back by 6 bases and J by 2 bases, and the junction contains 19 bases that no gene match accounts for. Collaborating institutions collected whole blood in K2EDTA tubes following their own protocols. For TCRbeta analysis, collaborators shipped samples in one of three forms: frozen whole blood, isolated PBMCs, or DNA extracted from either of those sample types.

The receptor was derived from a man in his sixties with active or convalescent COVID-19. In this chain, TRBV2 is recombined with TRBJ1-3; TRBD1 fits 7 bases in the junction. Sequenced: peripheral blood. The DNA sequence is TGTGCCAGCAGGGACGACAGGGTGGCCAATTTCATCGCTGGAAACACCATATATTTT. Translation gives CASRDDRVANFIAGNTIYF.